This T cell receptor (beta chain) is from a study of blood T cell repertoires in COVID-19. Study-level background: The analysed material was cDNA or gDNA that came from T cells, B-cell-depleted T cells, or PBMCs.

In the study's own analysis: Estimation of nucleated cell counts was performed using reference gene primer amplification. The table came from immunoSEQ multiplex PCR; TCRdb's copy has only in-frame clones and leaves some out. Clonal size and the V and J genes are those of that table, whereas D and trimming came from the DNA. The repertoire consists of 150,000 to 200,000 clones, with 85% to 95% occurring once and the leading ten covering 3.5% to 5%. This clone was detected once. The V gene lost 7 bases and the J gene lost 2 bases, with 11 bases spanning the gap. CDR3 length equals 13 residues. From germline, CDR1 is SNHLY and CDR2 FYNNEI.

V usage is TRBV2 and J usage is TRBJ1-1; D is perhaps TRBD1 (6 bases). The sequenced sample consisted of peripheral blood. This clonotype originated in a woman between 45 and 65 years old with acute or convalescent COVID-19. CDR3 sequence: CASTQQGNTEAFF. CDR3 nucleotides: TGTGCCAGCACCCAACAGGGTAACACTGAAGCTTTCTTT.